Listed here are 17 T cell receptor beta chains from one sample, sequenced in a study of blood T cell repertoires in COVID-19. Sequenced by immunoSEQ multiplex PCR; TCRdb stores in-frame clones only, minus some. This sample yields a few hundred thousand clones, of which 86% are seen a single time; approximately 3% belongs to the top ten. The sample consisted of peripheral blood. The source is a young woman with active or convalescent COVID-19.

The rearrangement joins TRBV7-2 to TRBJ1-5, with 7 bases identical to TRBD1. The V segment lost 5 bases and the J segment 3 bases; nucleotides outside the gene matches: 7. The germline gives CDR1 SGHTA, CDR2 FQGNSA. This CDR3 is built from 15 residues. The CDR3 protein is CASSTWGQLNQPQHF. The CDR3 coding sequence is TGTGCCAGCAGCACCTGGGGACAGCTCAATCAGCCCCAGCATTTT.

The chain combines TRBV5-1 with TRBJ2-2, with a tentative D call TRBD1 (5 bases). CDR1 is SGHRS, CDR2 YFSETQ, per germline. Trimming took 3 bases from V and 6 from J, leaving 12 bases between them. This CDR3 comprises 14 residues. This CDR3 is CASSSFGQSGELFF. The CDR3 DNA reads TGCGCCAGCAGCTCCTTCGGACAATCCGGGGAGCTGTTTTTT.

The CDR3 sequence: CASSAYKGELFF. In DNA, the CDR3 is TGTGCCAGTAGTGCCTATAAAGGGGAGCTGTTTTTT. J is TRBJ2-2 and V is TRBV19; D ambiguous. With 5 bases removed from V and 8 bases from J, the gap between germline ends came to 9 bases. This CDR3 is 12 amino acids long. Germline CDR1 and CDR2: LNHDA and SQIVND (reference sequence). Together with reference TRBV19 and TRBJ2-2, the CDR3 gives the full variable domain: DGGITQSPKYLFRKEGQNVTLSCEQNLNHDAMYWYRQDPGQGLRLIYYSQIVNDFQKGDIAEGYSVSREKKESFPLTVTSAQKNPTAFYLCASSAYKGELFFGEGSRLTVL.

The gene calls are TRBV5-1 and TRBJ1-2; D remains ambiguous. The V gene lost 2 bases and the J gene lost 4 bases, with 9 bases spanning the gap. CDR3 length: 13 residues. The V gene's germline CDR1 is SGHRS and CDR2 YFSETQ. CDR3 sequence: CASSFGAGYGYTF. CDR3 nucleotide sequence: TGCGCCAGCAGCTTTGGCGCAGGCTATGGCTACACCTTC. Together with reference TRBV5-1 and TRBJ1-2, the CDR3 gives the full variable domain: KAGVTQTPRYLIKTRGQQVTLSCSPISGHRSVSWYQQTPGQGLQFLFEYFSETQRNKGNFPGRFSGRQFSNSRSEMNVSTLELGDSALYLCASSFGAGYGYTFGSGTRLTVV.

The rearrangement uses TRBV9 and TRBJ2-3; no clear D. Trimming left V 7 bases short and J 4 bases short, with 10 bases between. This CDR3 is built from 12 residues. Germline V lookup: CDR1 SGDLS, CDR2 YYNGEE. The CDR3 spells CASSLRADTQYF. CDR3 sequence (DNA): TGTGCCAGCTCCCTACGTGCAGATACGCAGTATTTT.

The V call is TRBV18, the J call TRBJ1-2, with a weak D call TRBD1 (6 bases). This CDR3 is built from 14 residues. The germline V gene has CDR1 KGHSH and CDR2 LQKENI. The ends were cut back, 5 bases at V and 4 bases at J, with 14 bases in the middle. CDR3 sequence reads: CASSETGETYGYTF. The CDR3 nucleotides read TGTGCCAGCTCAGAGACAGGAGAAACCTATGGCTACACCTTC.

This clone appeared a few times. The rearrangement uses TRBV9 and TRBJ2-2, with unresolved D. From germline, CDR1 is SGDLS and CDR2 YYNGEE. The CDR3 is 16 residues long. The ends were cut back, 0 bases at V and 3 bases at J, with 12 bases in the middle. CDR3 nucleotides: TGTGCCAGCAGCGTAGCTTCGAACAGATACACCGGGGAGCTGTTTTTT. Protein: CASSVASNRYTGELFF. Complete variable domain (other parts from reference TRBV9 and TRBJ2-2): DSGVTQTPKHLITATGQRVTLRCSPRSGDLSVYWYQQSLDQGLQFLIQYYNGEERAKGNILERFSAQQFPDLHSELNLSSLELGDSALYFCASSVASNRYTGELFFGEGSRLTVL.

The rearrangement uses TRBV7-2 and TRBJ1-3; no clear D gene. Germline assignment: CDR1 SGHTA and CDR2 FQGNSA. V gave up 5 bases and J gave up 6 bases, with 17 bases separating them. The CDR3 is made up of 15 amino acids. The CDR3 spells CASSRTRDEKNTIYF. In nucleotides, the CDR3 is TGTGCCAGCAGCCGTACTAGGGATGAAAAAAACACCATATATTTT.

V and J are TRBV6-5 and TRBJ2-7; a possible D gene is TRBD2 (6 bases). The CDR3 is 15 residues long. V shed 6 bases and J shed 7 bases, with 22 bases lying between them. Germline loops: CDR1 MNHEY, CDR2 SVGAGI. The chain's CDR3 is CASSPQAGFLWEQYF. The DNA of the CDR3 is TGTGCCAGCAGCCCCCAAGCGGGTTTTTTGTGGGAGCAGTACTTC.

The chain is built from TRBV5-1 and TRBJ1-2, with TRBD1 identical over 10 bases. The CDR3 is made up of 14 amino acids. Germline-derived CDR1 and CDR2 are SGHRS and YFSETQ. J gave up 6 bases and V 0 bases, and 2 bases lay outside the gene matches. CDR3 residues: CASSLGDRGNGYTF. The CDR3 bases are TGCGCCAGCAGCTTGGGGGACAGGGGCAATGGCTACACCTTC.

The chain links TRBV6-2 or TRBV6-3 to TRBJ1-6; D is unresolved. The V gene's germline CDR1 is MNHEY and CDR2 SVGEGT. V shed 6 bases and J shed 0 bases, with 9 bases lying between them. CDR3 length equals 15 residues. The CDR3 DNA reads TGTGCCAGCAGCGCAGCGAGCTCCTATAATTCACCCCTCCACTTT. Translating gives CASSAASSYNSPLHF.

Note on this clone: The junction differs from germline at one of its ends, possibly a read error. CDR3 sequence (DNA): TGTGCTAGCAGCCCGGGGGAGCAAGAGACCCAGTACTTC. Translated, it gives CASSPGEQETQYF. J is TRBJ2-5 and V is TRBV7-7, with D maybe TRBD2 (6 bases). Germline V CDR1 and CDR2: SSHAT, FNYEAQ (reference sequence). There are 13 residues in the CDR3.

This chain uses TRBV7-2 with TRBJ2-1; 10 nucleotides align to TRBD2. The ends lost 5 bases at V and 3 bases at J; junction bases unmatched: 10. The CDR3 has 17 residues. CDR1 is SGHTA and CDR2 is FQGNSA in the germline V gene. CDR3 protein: CASSRTSGGAFYNEQFF. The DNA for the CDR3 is TGTGCCAGCAGCCGCACAAGCGGGGGGGCTTTCTACAATGAGCAGTTCTTC.

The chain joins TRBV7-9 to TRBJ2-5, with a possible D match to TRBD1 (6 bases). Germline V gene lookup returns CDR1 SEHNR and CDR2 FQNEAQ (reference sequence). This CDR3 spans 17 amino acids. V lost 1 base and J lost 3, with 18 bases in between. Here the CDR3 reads CASSLEAFVQGKETQYF. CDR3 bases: TGTGCCAGCAGCTTAGAGGCCTTCGTCCAGGGGAAAGAGACCCAGTACTTC.

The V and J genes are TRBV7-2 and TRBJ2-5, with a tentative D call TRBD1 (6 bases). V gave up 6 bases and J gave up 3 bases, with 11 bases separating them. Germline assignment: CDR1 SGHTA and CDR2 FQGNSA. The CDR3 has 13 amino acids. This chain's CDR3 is CASRTGAKETQYF. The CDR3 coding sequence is TGTGCCAGCAGGACAGGAGCAAAAGAGACCCAGTACTTC.

CDR3: CASSFPDRQETQYF. CDR3 bases: TGTGCCAGCAGTTTTCCTGACAGGCAAGAGACCCAGTACTTC. The chain carries TRBV28 and TRBJ2-5, with D possibly TRBD1 on 6 matching bases. The V end lost 3 bases, the J end lost 2 bases, and 10 bases lay between the germline ends. CDR3 length: 14 residues. Germline CDR1 MDHEN, CDR2 SYDVKM.

The CDR3 bases are TGTGCCAGCAGTTTTGCCTCCAGCTACGAGCAGTACTTC. Translation gives CASSFASSYEQYF. This sequence joins TRBV12-3 or TRBV12-4 and TRBJ2-7, with D unresolved. Trimming cost V 3 bases and J 3 bases, with 9 bases left between them. The CDR3 runs 13 residues.